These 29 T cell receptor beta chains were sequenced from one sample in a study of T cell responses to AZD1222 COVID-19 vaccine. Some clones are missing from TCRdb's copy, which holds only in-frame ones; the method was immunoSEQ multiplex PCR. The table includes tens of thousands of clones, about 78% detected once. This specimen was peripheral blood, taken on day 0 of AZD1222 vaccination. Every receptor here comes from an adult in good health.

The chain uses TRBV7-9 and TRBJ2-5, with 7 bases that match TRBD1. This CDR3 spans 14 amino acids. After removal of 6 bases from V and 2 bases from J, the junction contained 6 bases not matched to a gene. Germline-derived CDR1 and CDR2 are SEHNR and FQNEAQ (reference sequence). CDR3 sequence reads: CASRKKGAQETQYF. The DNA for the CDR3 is TGTGCCAGCAGAAAGAAGGGGGCACAAGAGACCCAGTACTTC.

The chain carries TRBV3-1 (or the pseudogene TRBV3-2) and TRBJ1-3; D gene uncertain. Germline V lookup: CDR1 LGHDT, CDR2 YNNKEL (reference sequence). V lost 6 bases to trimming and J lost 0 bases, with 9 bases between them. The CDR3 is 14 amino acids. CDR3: CASSPGHSGNTIYF. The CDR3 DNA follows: TGTGCCAGCAGTCCGGGCCACTCTGGAAACACCATATATTTT.

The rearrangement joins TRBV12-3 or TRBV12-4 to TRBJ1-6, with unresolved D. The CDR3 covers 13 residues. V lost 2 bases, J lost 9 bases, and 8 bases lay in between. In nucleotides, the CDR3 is TGTGCCAGCAGTTTAATGGCCGGTTCACCCCTCCACTTT. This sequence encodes CASSLMAGSPLHF.

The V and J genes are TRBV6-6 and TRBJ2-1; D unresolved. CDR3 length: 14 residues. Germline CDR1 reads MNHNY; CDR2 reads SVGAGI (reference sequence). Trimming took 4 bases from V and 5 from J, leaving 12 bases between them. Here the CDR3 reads CASSWWDSHNEQFF. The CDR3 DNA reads TGTGCCAGCAGTTGGTGGGATTCCCACAATGAGCAGTTCTTC.

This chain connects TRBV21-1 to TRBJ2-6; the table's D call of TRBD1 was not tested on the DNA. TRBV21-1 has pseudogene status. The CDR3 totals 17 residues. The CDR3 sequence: CASSNNRAPSGANVLTF. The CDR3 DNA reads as TGTGCCAGCAGCAATAACAGGGCTCCCTCTGGGGCCAACGTCCTGACTTTC.

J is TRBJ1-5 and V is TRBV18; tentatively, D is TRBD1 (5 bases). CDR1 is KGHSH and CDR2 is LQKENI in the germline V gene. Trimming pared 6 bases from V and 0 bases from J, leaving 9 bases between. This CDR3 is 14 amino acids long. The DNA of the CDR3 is TGTGCCAGCTCGCTACAGGATAGCAATCAGCCCCAGCATTTT. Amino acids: CASSLQDSNQPQHF.

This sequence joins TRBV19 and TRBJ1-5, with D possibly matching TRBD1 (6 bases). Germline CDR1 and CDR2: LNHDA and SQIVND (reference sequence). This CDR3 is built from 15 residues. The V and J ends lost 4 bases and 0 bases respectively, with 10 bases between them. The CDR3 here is CASSSRGYSNQPQHF. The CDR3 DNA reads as TGTGCCAGTAGTAGCAGGGGATATAGCAATCAGCCCCAGCATTTT.

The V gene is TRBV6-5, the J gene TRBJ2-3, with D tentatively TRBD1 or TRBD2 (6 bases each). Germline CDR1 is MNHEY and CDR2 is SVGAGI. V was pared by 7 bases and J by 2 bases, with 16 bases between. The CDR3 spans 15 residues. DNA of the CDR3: TGTGCCAGCACCACAGGGACGGGGGACACAGATACGCAGTATTTT. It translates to CASTTGTGDTDTQYF.

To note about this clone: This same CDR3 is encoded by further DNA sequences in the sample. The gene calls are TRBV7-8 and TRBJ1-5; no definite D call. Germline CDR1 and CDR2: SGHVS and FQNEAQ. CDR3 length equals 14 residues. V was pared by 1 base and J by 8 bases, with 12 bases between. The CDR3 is CASSLGASREPQHF. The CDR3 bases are TGTGCCAGCAGCTTAGGTGCTTCGAGGGAGCCCCAGCATTTT.

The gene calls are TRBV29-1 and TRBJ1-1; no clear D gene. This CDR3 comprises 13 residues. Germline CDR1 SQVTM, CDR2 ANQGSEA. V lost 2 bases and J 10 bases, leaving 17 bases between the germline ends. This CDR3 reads CSVETGLWGGAFF. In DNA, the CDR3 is TGCAGCGTTGAAACGGGCTTGTGGGGAGGAGCTTTCTTT.

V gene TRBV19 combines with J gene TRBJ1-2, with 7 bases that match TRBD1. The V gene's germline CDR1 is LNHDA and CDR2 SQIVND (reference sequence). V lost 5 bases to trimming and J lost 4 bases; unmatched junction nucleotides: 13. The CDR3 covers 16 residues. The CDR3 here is CASSEASGGRGYGYTF. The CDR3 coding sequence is TGTGCCAGTAGTGAGGCGTCAGGGGGGCGAGGCTATGGCTACACCTTC.

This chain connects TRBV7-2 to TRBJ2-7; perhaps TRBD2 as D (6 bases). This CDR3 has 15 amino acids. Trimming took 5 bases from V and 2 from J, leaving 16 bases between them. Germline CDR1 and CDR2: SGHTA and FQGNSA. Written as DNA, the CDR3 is TGTGCCAGCAGCAGATCGGGACTCTCAACCTACGAGCAGTACTTC. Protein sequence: CASSRSGLSTYEQYF.

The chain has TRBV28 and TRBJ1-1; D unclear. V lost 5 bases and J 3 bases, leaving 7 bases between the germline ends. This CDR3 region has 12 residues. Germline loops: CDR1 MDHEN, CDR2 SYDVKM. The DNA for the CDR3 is TGTGCCAGCAGTGGCCGGGACACTGAAGCTTTCTTT. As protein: CASSGRDTEAFF.

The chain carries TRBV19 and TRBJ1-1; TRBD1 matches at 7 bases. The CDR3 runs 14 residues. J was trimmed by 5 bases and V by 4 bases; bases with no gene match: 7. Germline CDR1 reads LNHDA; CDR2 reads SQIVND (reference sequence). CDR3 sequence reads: CASSNQGVETEAFF. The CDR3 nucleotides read TGTGCCAGTAGTAATCAGGGGGTGGAGACTGAAGCTTTCTTT.

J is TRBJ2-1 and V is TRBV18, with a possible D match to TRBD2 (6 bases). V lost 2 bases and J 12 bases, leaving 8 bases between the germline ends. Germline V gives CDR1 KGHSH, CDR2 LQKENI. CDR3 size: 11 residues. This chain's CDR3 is CASSPDGRQFF. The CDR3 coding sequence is TGTGCCAGCTCACCAGACGGGAGGCAGTTCTTC.

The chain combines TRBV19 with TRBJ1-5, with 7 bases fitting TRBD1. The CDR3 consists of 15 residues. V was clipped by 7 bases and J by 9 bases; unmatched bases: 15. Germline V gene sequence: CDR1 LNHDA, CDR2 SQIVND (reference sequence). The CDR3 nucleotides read TGTGCCAGTATAGATCGTAGGACAGGCCAAACGCCCCAGCATTTT. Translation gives CASIDRRTGQTPQHF.

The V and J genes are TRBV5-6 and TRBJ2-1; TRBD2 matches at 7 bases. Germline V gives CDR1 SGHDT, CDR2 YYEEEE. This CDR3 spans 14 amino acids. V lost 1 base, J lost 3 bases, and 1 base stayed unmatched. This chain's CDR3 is CASSLSGVYNEQFF. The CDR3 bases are TGTGCCAGCAGCTTGAGCGGGGTCTACAATGAGCAGTTCTTC.

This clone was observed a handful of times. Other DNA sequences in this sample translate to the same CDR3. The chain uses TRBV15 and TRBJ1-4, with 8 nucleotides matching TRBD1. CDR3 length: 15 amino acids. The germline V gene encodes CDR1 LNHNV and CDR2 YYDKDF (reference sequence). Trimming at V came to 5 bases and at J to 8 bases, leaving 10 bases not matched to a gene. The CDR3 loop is CATSDPQGAREKLFF. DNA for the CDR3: TGTGCCACCAGCGACCCTCAGGGGGCCCGAGAAAAACTGTTTTTT.

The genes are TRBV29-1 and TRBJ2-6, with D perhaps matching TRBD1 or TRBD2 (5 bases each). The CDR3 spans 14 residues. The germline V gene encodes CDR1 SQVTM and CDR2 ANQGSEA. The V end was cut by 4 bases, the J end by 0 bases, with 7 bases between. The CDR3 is CSVVGTSGANVLTF. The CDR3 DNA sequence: TGCAGCGTTGTAGGGACCTCTGGGGCCAACGTCCTGACTTTC.

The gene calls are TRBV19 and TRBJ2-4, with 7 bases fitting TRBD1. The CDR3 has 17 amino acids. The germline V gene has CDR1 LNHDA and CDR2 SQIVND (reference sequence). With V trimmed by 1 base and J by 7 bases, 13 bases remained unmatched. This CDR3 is CASSIGGSTGVPNIQYF. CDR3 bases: TGTGCCAGTAGTATAGGCGGAAGCACAGGGGTCCCTAACATTCAGTACTTC.

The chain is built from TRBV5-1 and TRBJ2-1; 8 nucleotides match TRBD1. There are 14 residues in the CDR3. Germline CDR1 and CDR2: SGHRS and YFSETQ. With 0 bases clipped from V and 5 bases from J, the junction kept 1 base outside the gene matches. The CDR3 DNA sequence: TGCGCCAGCAGCTTGGGGACAGGGCACAATGAGCAGTTCTTC. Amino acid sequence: CASSLGTGHNEQFF. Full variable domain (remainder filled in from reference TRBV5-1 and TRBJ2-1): KAGVTQTPRYLIKTRGQQVTLSCSPISGHRSVSWYQQTPGQGLQFLFEYFSETQRNKGNFPGRFSGRQFSNSRSEMNVSTLELGDSALYLCASSLGTGHNEQFFGPGTRLTVL.

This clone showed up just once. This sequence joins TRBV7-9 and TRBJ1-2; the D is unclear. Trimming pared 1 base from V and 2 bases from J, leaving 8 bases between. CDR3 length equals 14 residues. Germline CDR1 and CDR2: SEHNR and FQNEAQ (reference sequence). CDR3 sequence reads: CASSLGGQNYGYTF. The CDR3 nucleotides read TGTGCCAGCAGCTTAGGAGGGCAAAACTATGGCTACACCTTC.

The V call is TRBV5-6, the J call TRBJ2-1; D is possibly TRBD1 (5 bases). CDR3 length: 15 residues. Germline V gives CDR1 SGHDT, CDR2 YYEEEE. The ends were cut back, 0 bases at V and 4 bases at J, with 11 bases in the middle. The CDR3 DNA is TGTGCCAGCAGCTTGGGGACCAACAGGTACAATGAGCAGTTCTTC. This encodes CASSLGTNRYNEQFF.

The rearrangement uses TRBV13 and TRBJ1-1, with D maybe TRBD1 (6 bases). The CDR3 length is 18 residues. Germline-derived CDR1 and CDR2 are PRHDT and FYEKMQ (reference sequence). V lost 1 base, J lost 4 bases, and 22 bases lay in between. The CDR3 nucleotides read TGTGCCAGCAGCTTAGAGGGATATGGGGGGGCAGAGGGCACTGAAGCTTTCTTT. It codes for CASSLEGYGGAEGTEAFF. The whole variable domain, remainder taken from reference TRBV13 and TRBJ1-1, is AAGVIQSPRHLIKEKRETATLKCYPIPRHDTVYWYQQGPGQDPQFLISFYEKMQSDKGSIPDRFSAQQFSDYHSELNMSSLELGDSALYFCASSLEGYGGAEGTEAFFGQGTRLTVV.

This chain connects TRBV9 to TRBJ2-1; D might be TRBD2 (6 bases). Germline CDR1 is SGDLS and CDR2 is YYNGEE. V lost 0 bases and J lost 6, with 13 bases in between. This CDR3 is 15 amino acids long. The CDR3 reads CASSVATSQANEQFF. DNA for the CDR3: TGTGCCAGCAGCGTAGCGACTAGTCAGGCCAATGAGCAGTTCTTC.

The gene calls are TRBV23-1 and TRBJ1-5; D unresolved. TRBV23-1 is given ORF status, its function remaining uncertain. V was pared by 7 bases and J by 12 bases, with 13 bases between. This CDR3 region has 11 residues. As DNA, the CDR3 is TGCGCCAGCACCCAACCCACCGTCCAGCATTTT. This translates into CASTQPTVQHF.

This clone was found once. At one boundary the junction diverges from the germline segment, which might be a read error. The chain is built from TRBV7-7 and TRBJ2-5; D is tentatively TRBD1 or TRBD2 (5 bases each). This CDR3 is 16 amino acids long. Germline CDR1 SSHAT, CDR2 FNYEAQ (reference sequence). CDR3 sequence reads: CASSFGAGTSGETQYF. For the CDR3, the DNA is TGTGCTAGCAGCTTCGGAGCCGGGACCTCTGGAGAGACCCAGTACTTC.

CDR3 sequence reads: CATQPGTGSYEQYF. The CDR3 region has the DNA TGTGCCACTCAACCCGGGACAGGGTCCTACGAGCAGTACTTC. The V call is TRBV10-3, the J call TRBJ2-7; 9 positions match TRBD1. V shed 10 bases, J shed 1 base, and the junction held 8 bases outside the gene matches. This CDR3 is 14 amino acids long. In germline, CDR1 is ENHRY, CDR2 SYGVKD.

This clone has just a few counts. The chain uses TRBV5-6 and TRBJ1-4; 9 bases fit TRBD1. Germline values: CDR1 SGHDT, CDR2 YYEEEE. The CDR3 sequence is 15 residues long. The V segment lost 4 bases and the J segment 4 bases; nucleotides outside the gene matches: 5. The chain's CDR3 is CASSTQTGGNEKLFF. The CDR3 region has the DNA TGTGCCAGCAGCACGCAGACAGGGGGTAATGAAAAACTGTTTTTT.